This TCR beta chain was profiled in a study of CD8 T cells in Susac syndrome. Random hexamers were used to reverse transcribe the RNA input (roughly 0.5 to 1 ug). TCRdb re-analysed the immunoSEQ multiplex PCR reads in MiXCR, keeping a single row per CDR3 protein. The sample records 150,000 to 200,000 distinct CDR3 sequences, 85% to 95% being singletons. Germline V gives CDR1 MNHEY, CDR2 SVGEGT. The CDR3 covers 11 residues. The V end lost 2 bases, the J end lost 9 bases, and 8 bases lay between the germline ends. The CD8+ and CD4+ T cells were isolated magnetically using a negative isolation approach, whereas the TEMRA cells were enriched by FACS.

This TCR was recovered from a human donor in good health. V usage is TRBV6-2 or TRBV6-3 and J usage is TRBJ2-7; D is undetermined. The sequencing input was CD4+ T cells from PBMCs. This chain's CDR3 is CASSYGPGQYF. The CDR3 coding sequence is TGTGCCAGCAGTTACGGCCCTGGGCAGTACTTC.